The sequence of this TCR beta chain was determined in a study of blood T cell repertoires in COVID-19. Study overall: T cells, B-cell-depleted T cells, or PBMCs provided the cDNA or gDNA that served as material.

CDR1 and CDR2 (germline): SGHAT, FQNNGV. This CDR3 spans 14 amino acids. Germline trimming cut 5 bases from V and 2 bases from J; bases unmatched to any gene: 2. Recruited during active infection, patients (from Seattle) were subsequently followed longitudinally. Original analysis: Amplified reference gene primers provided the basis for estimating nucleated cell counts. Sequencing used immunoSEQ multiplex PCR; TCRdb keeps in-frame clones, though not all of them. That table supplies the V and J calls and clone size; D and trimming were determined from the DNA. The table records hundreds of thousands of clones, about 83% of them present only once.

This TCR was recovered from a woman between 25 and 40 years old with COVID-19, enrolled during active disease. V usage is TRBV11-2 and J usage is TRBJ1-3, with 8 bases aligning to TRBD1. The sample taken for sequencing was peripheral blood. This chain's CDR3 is CASSQGATGNTIYF. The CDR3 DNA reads TGTGCCAGCAGCCAGGGGGCGACTGGAAACACCATATATTTT.